This entry is about one TCR beta chain. The antigen remains undetermined. The record originates from a study of B cell selection in AIRE deficiency. Germline CDR1 MNHNS, CDR2 SASEGT. Trimming cost V 6 bases and J 5 bases; bases outside gene matches: 4. CDR3 length equals 15 residues. Sorting defined conventional CD4 T cells as CD4+CD127+. Study observations and caveats: Shared Treg sequences had shorter CDR3s, biased toward rearrangements with few non-templated insertions. Healthy Tconv contained 35% to 45% of shared healthy Treg sequences; only TCRbeta sequenced. AIRE-deficient Tconv and Treg repertoires matched healthy donors in TCRBV, CDR3 length, diversity.

The assay was immunoSEQ multiplex PCR, and TCRdb's table has in-frame clones only and misses some. The sample includes 20,000 to 25,000 clones, 95% to 98% seen only once; the top ten take around 0.33%. This sequence joins TRBV6-1 and TRBJ2-5; 15 bases map to TRBD2. The specimen sequenced was conventional CD4+ T cells sorted from PBMCs. This TCR derives from a human donor with AIRE deficiency. CDR3: CASRKGLAGGETQYF. The DNA for the CDR3 is TGTGCCAGCAGAAAGGGACTAGCGGGGGGTGAGACCCAGTACTTC.